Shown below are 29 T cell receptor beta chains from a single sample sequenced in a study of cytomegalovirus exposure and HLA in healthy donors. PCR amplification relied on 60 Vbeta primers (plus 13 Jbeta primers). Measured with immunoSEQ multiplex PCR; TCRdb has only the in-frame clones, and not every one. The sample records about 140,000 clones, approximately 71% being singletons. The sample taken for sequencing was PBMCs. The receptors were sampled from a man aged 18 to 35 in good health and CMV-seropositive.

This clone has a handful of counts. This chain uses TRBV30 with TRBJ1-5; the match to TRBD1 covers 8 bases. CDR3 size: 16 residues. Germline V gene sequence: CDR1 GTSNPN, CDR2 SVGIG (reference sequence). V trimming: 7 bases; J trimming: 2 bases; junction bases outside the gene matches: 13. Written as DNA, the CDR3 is TGTGCCTTCGGACAGGGAGAGAACACACGCAATCAGCCCCAGCATTTT. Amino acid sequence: CAFGQGENTRNQPQHF.

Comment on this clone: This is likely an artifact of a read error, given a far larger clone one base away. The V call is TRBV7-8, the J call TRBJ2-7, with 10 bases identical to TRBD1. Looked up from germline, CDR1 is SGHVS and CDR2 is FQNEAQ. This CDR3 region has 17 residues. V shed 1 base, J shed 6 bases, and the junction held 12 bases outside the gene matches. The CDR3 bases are TGTGCCAGCAGCTTAGGGCTACTGGGACAGGGGTCGTTCGAGCAGTACTTC. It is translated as CASSLGLLGQGSFEQYF.

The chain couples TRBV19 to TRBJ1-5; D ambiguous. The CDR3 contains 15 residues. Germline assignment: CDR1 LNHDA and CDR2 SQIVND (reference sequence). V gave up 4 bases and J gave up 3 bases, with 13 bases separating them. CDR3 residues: CASSTHYGNNQPQHF. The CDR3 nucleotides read TGTGCCAGTAGTACCCACTACGGTAACAATCAGCCCCAGCATTTT.

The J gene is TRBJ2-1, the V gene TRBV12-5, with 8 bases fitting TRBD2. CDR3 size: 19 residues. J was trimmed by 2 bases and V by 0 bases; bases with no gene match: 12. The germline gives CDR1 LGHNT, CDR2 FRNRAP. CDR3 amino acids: CASGLVVGKREHTYNEQFF. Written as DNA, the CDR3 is TGTGCTAGTGGTTTGGTTGTTGGAAAGCGGGAGCACACCTACAATGAGCAGTTCTTC.

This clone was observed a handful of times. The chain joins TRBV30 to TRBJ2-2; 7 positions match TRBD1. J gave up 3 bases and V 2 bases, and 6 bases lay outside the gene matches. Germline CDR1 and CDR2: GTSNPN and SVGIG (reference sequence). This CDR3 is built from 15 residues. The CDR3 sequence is CAWSREGADTGELFF. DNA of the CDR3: TGTGCCTGGAGTAGAGAGGGGGCGGACACCGGGGAGCTGTTTTTT.

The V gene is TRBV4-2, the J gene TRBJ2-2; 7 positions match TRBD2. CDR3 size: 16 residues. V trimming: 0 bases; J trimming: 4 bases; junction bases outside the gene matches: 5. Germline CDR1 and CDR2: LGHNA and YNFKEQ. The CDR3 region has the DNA TGTGCCAGCAGCCAAGAAACGGGAGGTGGCACCGGGGAGCTGTTTTTT. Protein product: CASSQETGGGTGELFF.

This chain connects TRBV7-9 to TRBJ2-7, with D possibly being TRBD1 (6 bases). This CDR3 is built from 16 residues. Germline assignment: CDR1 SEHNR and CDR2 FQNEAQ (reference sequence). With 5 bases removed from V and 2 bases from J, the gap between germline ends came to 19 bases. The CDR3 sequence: CASSPTPGHGTYEQYF. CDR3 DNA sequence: TGTGCCAGCAGCCCTACTCCGGGACACGGTACCTACGAGCAGTACTTC.

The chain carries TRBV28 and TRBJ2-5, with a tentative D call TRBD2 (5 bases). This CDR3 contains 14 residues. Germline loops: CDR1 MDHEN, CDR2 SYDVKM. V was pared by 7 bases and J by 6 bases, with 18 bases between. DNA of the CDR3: TGTGCCAGCAAGGCTACGGCCTCCGGGAAGACCCAGTACTTC. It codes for CASKATASGKTQYF.

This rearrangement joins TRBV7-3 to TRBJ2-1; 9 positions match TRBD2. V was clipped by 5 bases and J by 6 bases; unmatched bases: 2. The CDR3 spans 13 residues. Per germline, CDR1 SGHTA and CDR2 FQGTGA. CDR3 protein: CASSRSGSNEQFF. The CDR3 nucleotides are TGTGCCAGCAGCCGTAGCGGGAGCAATGAGCAGTTCTTC.

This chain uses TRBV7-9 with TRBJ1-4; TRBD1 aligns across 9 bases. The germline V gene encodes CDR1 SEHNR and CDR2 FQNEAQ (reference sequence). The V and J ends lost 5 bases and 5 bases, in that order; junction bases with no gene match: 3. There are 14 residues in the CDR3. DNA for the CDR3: TGTGCCAGCAGCGTCGGGACAGGGAATGAAAAACTGTTTTTT. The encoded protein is CASSVGTGNEKLFF.

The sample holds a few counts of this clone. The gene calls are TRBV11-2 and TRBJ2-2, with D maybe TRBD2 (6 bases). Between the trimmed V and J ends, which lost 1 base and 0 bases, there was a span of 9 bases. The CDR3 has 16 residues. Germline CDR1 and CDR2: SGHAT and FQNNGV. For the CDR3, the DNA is TGTGCCAGCAGCTTAGTGGACTACACGAACACCGGGGAGCTGTTTTTT. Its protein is CASSLVDYTNTGELFF.

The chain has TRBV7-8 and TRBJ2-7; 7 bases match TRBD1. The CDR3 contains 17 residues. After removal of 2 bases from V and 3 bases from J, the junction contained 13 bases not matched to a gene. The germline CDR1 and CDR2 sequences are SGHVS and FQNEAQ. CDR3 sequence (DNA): TGTGCCAGCAGCTTATTTATTAGGGGGCAAACCTTCTACGAGCAGTACTTC. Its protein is CASSLFIRGQTFYEQYF.

The CDR3 spells CASSPGLAGVGGTDTQYF. CDR3 bases: TGTGCCAGCAGCCCAGGACTAGCGGGAGTTGGTGGGACAGATACGCAGTATTTT. This rearrangement joins TRBV5-6 to TRBJ2-3; 13 nucleotides match TRBD2. Germline CDR1 and CDR2: SGHDT and YYEEEE. V was pared by 4 bases and J by 3 bases, with 11 bases of the junction left unmatched. The CDR3 contains 18 residues.

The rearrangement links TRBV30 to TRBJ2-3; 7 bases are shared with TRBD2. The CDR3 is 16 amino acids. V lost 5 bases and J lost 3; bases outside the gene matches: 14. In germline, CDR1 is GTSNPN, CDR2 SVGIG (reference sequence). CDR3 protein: CAWGDVFGRKTDTQYF. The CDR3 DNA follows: TGTGCCTGGGGCGACGTATTCGGGAGGAAAACAGATACGCAGTATTTT.

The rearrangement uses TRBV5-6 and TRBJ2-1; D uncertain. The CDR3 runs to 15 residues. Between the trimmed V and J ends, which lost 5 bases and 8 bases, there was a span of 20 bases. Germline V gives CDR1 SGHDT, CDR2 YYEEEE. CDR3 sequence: CASSVGVNPVYEQFF. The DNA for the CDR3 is TGTGCCAGCAGTGTGGGCGTGAATCCCGTGTATGAGCAGTTCTTC.

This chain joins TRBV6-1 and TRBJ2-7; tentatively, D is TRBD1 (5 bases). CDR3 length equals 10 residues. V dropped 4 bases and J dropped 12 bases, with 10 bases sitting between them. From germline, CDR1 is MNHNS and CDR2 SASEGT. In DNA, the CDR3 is TGTGCCAGCAGTGGGGGCTGGCGGTACTTC. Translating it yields CASSGGWRYF.

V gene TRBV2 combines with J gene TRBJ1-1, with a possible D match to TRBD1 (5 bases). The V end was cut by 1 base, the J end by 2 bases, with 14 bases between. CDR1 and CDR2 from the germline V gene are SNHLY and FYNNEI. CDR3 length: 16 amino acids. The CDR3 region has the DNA TGTGCCAGCAGTGAAGGCCGGTCGGGGGGAAACACTGAAGCTTTCTTT. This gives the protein CASSEGRSGGNTEAFF. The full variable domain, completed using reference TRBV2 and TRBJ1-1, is EPEVTQTPSHQVTQMGQEVILRCVPISNHLYFYWYRQILGQKVEFLVSFYNNEISEKSEIFDDQFSVERPDGSNFTLKIRSTKLEDSAMYFCASSEGRSGGNTEAFFGQGTRLTVV.

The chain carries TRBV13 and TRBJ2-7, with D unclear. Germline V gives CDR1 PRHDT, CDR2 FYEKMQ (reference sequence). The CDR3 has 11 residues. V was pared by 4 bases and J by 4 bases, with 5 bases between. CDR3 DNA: TGTGCCAGCAGCTCTAGGTACGAGCAGTACTTC. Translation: CASSSRYEQYF.

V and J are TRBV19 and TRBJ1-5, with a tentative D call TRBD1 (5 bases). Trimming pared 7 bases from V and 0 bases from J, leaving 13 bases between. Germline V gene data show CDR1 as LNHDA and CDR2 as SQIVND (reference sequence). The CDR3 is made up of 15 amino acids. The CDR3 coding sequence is TGTGCCAGTACCAACCAGGGAAATAGCAATCAGCCCCAGCATTTT. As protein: CASTNQGNSNQPQHF.

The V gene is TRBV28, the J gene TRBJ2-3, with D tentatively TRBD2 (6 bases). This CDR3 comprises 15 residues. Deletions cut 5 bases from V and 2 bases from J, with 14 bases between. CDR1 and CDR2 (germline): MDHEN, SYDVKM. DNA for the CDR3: TGTGCCAGCAGTGCGTTATTAGCGGACACAGATACGCAGTATTTT. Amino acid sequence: CASSALLADTDTQYF. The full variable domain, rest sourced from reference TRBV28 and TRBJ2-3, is DVKVTQSSRYLVKRTGEKVFLECVQDMDHENMFWYRQDPGLGLRLIYFSYDVKMKEKGDIPEGYSVSREKKERFSLILESASTNQTSMYLCASSALLADTDTQYFGPGTRLTVL.

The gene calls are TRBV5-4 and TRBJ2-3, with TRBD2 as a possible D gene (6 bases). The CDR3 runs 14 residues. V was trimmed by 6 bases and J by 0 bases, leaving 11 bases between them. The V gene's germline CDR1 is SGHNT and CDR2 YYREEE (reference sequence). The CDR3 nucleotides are TGTGCCAGCACCAAAGCGGGTAGCACAGATACGCAGTATTTT. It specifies CASTKAGSTDTQYF.

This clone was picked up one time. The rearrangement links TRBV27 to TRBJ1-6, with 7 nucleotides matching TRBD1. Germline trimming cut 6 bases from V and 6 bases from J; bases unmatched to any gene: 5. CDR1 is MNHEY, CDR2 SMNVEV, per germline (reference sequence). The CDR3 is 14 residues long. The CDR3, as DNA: TGTGCCAGCAGCCTCCAGGGGGGTAATTCACCCCTCCACTTT. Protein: CASSLQGGNSPLHF.

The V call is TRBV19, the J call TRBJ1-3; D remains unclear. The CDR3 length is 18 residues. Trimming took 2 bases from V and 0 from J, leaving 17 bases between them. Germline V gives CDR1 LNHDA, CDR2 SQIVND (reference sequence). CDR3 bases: TGTGCCAGTAGTATACGCGTGGCCAGGCCGGCCTCTGGAAACACCATATATTTT. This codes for CASSIRVARPASGNTIYF.

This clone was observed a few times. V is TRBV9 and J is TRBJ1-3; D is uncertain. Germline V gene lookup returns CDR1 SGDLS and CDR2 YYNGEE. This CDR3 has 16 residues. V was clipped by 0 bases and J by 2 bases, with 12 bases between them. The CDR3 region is CASSVALESPGNTIYF. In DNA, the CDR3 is TGTGCCAGCAGCGTAGCCCTCGAGAGTCCTGGAAACACCATATATTTT.

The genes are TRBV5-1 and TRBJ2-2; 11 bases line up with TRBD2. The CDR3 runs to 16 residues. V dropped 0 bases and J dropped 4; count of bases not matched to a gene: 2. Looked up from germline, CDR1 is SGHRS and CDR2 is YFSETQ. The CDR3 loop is CASSLGTSGPTGELFF. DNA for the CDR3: TGCGCCAGCAGCTTGGGGACTAGCGGGCCCACCGGGGAGCTGTTTTTT.

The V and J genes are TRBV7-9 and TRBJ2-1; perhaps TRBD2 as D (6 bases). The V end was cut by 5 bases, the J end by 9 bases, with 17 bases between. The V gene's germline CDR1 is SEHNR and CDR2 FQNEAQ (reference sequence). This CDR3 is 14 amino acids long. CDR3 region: CASSNGMPEGEQFF. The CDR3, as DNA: TGTGCCAGCAGCAACGGGATGCCGGAGGGTGAGCAGTTCTTC.

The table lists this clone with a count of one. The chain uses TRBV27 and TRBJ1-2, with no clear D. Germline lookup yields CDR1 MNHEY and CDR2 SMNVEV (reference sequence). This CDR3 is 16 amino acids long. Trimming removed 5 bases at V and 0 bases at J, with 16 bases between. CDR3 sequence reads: CASSPGPRIPNYGYTF. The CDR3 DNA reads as TGTGCCAGCAGTCCGGGTCCGCGGATCCCTAACTATGGCTACACCTTC.

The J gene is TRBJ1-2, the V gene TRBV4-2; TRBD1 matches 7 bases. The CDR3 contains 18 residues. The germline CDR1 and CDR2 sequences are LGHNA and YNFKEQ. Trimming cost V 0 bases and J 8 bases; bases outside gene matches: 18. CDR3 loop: CASSQDILASGGDDGYTF. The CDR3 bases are TGTGCCAGCAGCCAAGATATTTTGGCGTCAGGGGGAGACGACGGCTACACCTTC.

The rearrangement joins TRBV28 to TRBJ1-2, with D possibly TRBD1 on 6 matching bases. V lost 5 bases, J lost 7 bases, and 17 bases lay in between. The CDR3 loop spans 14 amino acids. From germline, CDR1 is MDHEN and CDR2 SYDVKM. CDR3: CASSLLGQFCGYTF. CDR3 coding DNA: TGTGCCAGCAGTCTGCTGGGACAATTTTGTGGCTACACCTTC.